This is a list of T cell receptor beta chains from one sample in a study of cytomegalovirus exposure and HLA in healthy donors. Profiling relied on immunoSEQ multiplex PCR, and the TCRdb table lists in-frame clones only, not all of them. The sample has 200,000 or so clones; 83% are singletons. The specimen was PBMCs. The source is a young woman in good health and CMV-seronegative. The CDR3 runs from the conserved cysteine through the conserved F or W. D genes are given only for firm matches. Rows may omit the clone size; those that give it use once, few, many or a size class.

TRBJ2-7 TRBD1 TRBV18 NA CASSPRDSYEQYF TGTGCCAGCTCACCCCGGGACAGCTACGAGCAGTACTTC
TRBJ1-5 TRBD1 TRBV18 once CASSRGQGKGNQPQHF TGTGCCAGCTCACGGGGACAGGGGAAGGGCAATCAGCCCCAGCATTTT
TRBJ2-2 NA TRBV19 NA CASSNLKGGPGELFF TGTGCCAGTAGCAACCTTAAAGGGGGTCCCGGGGAGCTGTTTTTT
TRBJ2-7 TRBD1 TRBV5-4 many CASSSTGTGGYEQYF TGTGCCAGCAGCTCCACCGGGACAGGGGGGTACGAGCAGTACTTC
TRBJ2-7 TRBD2 TRBV4-2 few CASSLGVGGSSSYEQYF TGTGCCAGCAGCCTGGGAGTAGGCGGGAGCTCCTCCTACGAGCAGTACTTC
TRBJ1-2 NA TRBV5-1 once CASSLDISNYGYTF TGCGCCAGCAGCTTGGACATTTCTAACTATGGCTACACCTTC
TRBJ2-5 NA TRBV28 NA CASSLLLPGPETQYF TGTGCCAGCAGTTTATTGCTTCCAGGGCCGGAGACCCAGTACTTC
TRBJ1-4 NA TRBV18 NA CASSPPQQEEKLFF TGTGCCAGCTCACCACCTCAACAGGAAGAAAAACTGTTTTTT
TRBJ1-3 NA TRBV6-1 NA CASRGADRTGNTIYF TGTGCCAGCAGAGGAGCGGACAGAACTGGAAACACCATATATTTT
TRBJ1-2 NA TRBV7-9 once CASTSPGLGYGYTF TGTGCCAGCACGTCTCCGGGACTAGGCTATGGCTACACCTTC
TRBJ2-1 TRBD2 TRBV9 NA CASSLGTSGSDEQFF TGTGCCAGCAGCCTCGGGACTAGCGGGAGCGATGAGCAGTTCTTC
TRBJ2-7 TRBD1 TRBV5-4 NA CASSPGTGGIYEQYF TGTGCCAGCAGCCCGGGGACAGGGGGTATCTACGAGCAGTACTTC